Reported below is one T cell receptor (beta chain). The data are from a study of blood T cell repertoires in COVID-19. Background on the study: Sites across the United States, Italy and Spain contributed samples from acute and convalescent COVID-19. The cDNA or gDNA used as material had been derived from T cells, B-cell-depleted T cells, or PBMCs.

In the original analysis: Estimation of nucleated cell counts was performed using reference gene primer amplification. The table came from immunoSEQ multiplex PCR; TCRdb's copy has only in-frame clones and leaves some out. V and J calls and clone size are given by that table; D and trimming were obtained from the DNA. This table holds fewer than 70,000 clones, about three quarters found once. In Seattle, patients joined the study during active infection and were tracked longitudinally. The TCR sequence derives from a man aged 25-45 years with COVID-19, enrolled during active disease. The sequenced sample consisted of peripheral blood.

The CDR3 loop is CASSHDGTSAKPTSSYNEQFF. The CDR3, as DNA: TGCGCCAGCAGCCATGATGGGACTAGCGCGAAACCGACGAGCTCCTACAATGAGCAGTTCTTC. The chain links TRBV4-1 to TRBJ2-1; 10 bases line up with TRBD2. V shed 3 bases, J shed 0 bases, and the junction held 17 bases outside the gene matches. Per germline, CDR1 MGHRA and CDR2 YSYEKL. CDR3 length equals 21 residues.